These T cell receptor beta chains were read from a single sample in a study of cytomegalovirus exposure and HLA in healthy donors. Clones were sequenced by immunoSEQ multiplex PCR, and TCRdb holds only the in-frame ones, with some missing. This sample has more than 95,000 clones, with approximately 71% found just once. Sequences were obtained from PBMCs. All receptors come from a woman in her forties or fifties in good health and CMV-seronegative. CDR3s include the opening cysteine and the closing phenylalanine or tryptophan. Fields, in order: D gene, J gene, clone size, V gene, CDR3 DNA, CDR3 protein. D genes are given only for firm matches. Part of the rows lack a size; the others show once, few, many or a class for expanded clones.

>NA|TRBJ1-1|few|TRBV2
TGTGCCAGCAGTCCTACAGCCAACACTGAAGCTTTCTTT
CASSPTANTEAFF
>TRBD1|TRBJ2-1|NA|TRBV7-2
TGTGCCAGCAGCACAGGACAGGGAGGCGGCAATGAGCAGTTCTTC
CASSTGQGGGNEQFF
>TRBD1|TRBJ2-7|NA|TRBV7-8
TGTGCCAGCAGCCAAACCGGACAGGAGGTCTCCTACGAGCAGTACTTC
CASSQTGQEVSYEQYF
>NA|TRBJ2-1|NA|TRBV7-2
TGTGCCAGCAGCTTCAGTATGTCCTACAATGAGCAGTTCTTC
CASSFSMSYNEQFF
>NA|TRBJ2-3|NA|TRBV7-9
TGTGCCAGCAGCCCGAGGACAGGAGGGTTCACAGATACGCAGTATTTT
CASSPRTGGFTDTQYF
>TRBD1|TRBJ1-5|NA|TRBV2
TGTGCCAGCTCGACAGGGTATCAGCCCCAGCATTTT
CASSTGYQPQHF
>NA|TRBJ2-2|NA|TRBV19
TGTGCCAGTATGGCTAGATGGACCGGGGAGCTGTTTTTT
CASMARWTGELFF
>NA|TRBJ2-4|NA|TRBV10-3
TGTGCCATCGGGGGGGCCAAAAACATTCAGTACTTC
CAIGGAKNIQYF
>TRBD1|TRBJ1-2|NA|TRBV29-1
TGCAGCGGGGGGACAGGTGCTAGTTATGGCTACACCTTC
CSGGTGASYGYTF
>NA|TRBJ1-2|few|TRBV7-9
TGTGCCAGCAGCTTAGTCGAAGGGGTGCATGGCTACACCTTC
CASSLVEGVHGYTF
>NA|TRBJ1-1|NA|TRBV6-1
TGTGCCAGCACCCGGACAAGGAACACTGAAGCTTTCTTT
CASTRTRNTEAFF
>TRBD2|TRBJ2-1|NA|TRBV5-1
TGCGCCAGCAGCTTGGCCCTAGCGGGAAATGGCAATGAGCAGTTCTTC
CASSLALAGNGNEQFF
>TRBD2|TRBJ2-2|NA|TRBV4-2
TGTGCCAGCAGCCCAGACCCACTAGCGGGAGCGAACACCGGGGAGCTGTTTTTT
CASSPDPLAGANTGELFF
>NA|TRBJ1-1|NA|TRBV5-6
TGTGCCAGCAGCTTGGGGGCAGGGGCTGAAGCTTTCTTT
CASSLGAGAEAFF
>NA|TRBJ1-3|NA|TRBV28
TGTGCCAGCAGTACAGGGACAATCGTCTCTGGAAACACCATATATTTT
CASSTGTIVSGNTIYF
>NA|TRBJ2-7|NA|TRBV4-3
TGCGCCAGCAGCCAATTCCGGGGTTTTCCTTCCTACGAGCAGTACTTC
CASSQFRGFPSYEQYF
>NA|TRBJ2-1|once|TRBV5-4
TGTGCCAGCAGCTCAGCGAGGAGCTCCTACAATGAGCAGTTCTTC
CASSSARSSYNEQFF
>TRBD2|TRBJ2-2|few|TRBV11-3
TGTGCCAGCAGCTTAGATCTTTGGACTAGCGGAATCGCCGGGGAGCTGTTTTTT
CASSLDLWTSGIAGELFF
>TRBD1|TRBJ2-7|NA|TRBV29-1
TGCAGCGGGGGGGAGGACAGGGGCGAGTACTTC
CSGGEDRGEYF
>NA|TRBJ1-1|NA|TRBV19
TGTGCCAGTAGTACTGCGGGGGGGGCCCAGACTGAAGCTTTCTTT
CASSTAGGAQTEAFF
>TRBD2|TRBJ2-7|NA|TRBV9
TGTGCCAGCAGCGTAGGGGGAGGGACCTACGAGCAGTACTTC
CASSVGGGTYEQYF
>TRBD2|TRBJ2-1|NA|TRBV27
TGTGCCAGCAGTTTTGGGGGAGGGAATGAGCAGTTCTTC
CASSFGGGNEQFF
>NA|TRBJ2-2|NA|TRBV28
TGTGCCAGCAGTCATGGAGGTTACAGCAACACCGGGGAGCTGTTTTTT
CASSHGGYSNTGELFF
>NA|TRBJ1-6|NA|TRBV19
TGTGCCAGTAGTGTGGCGACAGATTCACCCCTCCACTTT
CASSVATDSPLHF
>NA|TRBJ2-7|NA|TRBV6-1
TGTGCCAGCAGTGAAGGTTCCCTCTACGAGCAGTACTTC
CASSEGSLYEQYF
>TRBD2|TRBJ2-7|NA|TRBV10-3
TGTGCCATCAGTGAGTACCTAGCGGGTCTCTACGAGCAGTACTTC
CAISEYLAGLYEQYF
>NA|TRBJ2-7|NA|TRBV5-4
TGTGCCAGCAGCGTACCGGAGTACAAGAACGAGCAGTACTTC
CASSVPEYKNEQYF
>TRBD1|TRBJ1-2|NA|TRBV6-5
TGTGCCAGCAGTCCCAGGGGGCAGGGTAACTATGGCTACACCTTC
CASSPRGQGNYGYTF
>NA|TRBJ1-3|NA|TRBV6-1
TGTGCCAGCGGGCAGAACTCTGGAAACACCATATATTTT
CASGQNSGNTIYF
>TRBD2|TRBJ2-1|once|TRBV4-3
TGCGCCAACAGCCAAGAAATTCTCGCGGGGGGCCCTAATAAGCAGTTCTTC
CANSQEILAGGPNKQFF
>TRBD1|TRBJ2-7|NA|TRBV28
TGTGCCAGCAGTTTATCCGGGACAGATTCTTCCTACGAGCAGTACTTC
CASSLSGTDSSYEQYF
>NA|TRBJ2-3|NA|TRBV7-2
TGTGCCAGCAGCTTAGACGGGTGGGAGTACGGCACAGATACGCAGTATTTT
CASSLDGWEYGTDTQYF
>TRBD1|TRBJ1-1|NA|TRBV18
TGTGCCAGCTCACCCGTGGACAGGGCGGAAGCTTTCTTT
CASSPVDRAEAFF
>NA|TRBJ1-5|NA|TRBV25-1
TGTGCCAGCAGTGAGGGGGGATACCAGCCCCAGCATTTT
CASSEGGYQPQHF
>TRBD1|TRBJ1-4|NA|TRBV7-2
TGTGCCAGCAGCCCCGCGACAGGGGTGGGGGAAAAACTGTTTTTT
CASSPATGVGEKLFF
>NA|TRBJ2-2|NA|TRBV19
TGTGCCAGTAGCCGGGGGACTAACACCGGGGAGCTGTTTTTT
CASSRGTNTGELFF
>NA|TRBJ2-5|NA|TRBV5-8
TGTGCCAGCAGCCGACAAAACCTTATCGAAGAGACCCAGTACTTC
CASSRQNLIEETQYF
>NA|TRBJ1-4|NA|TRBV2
TGTGCCAGCAGTGGTCAGGGCGGCGAAAAACTGTTTTTT
CASSGQGGEKLFF
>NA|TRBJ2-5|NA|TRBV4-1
TGCGCCAGCAGCCAAGCTAGGGGTCAAGAGACCCAGTACTTC
CASSQARGQETQYF
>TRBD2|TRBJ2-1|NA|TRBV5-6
TGTGCCAGCAGCTTGTTTCTAGCGGGAGAAGTTGGGGTGAATGAGCAGTTCTTC
CASSLFLAGEVGVNEQFF
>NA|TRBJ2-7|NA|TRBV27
TGTGCCAGCAGTCCCTCCGGAGGGGAGACATCCTACGAGCAGTACTTC
CASSPSGGETSYEQYF
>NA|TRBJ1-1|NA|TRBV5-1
TGCGCCAGCAGTCAGGGGTTGAACACTGAAGCTTTCTTT
CASSQGLNTEAFF
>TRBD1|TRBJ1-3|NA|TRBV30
TGTGCCTGTACAGGGGCTGGAAACACCATATATTTT
CACTGAGNTIYF
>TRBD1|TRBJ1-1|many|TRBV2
TGTGCCAGCAGTGATCACAGGGGGACTACTGAAGCTTTCTTT
CASSDHRGTTEAFF
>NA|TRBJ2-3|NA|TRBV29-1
TGCAGCGGCCGGACTAGCACAGATACGCAGTATTTT
CSGRTSTDTQYF
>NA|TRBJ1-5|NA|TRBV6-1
TGTGCCAGCATGGTCGGCCAGGCATTCGATCAGCCCCAGCATTTT
CASMVGQAFDQPQHF
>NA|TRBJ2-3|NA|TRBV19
TGTGCCAGTAGTATGCGTACGAGAACAGATACGCAGTATTTT
CASSMRTRTDTQYF
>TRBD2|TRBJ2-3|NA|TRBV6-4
TGTGCCAGCAGTAGCGGGGATAGCACAGATACGCAGTATTTT
CASSSGDSTDTQYF
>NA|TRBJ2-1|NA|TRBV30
TGTGCCTGGAGTGCGGTACCAAACGATGAGCAGTTCTTC
CAWSAVPNDEQFF
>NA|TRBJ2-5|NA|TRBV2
TGTGCCAGCAGTGAAGTCCTAACAGAAGAGACCCAGTACTTC
CASSEVLTEETQYF
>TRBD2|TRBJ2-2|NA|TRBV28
TGTGCCATCCCGCGGGAGGTGGGGGGCTTAACCGGGGAGCTGTTTTTT
CAIPREVGGLTGELFF
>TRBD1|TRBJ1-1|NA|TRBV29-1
TGCAGCGTCTACGGGGGACAGGCTAACACTGAAGCTTTCTTT
CSVYGGQANTEAFF
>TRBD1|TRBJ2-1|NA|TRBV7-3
TGTGCCAGCAGCTCACACCCGGGACAGGCGAACAATGAGCAGTTCTTC
CASSSHPGQANNEQFF
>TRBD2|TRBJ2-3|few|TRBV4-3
TGCGCCAGCAGCCAAGTGGGGACTAGCGGGACAGATACGCAGTATTTT
CASSQVGTSGTDTQYF